There are many counts of the clone carrying this TCR beta chain. CDR3 length: 16 amino acids. V was trimmed by 2 bases and J by 5 bases, leaving 16 bases between them. Germline-derived CDR1 and CDR2 are MNHEY and SVGEGT. This record belongs to a study of glioma-infiltrating T cells. TCR alpha and beta CDR3 regions were amplified from RNA using iRepertoire nested multiplex PCR. Input was roughly 95-400 ng of tissue mRNA or PBMC total RNA. TCRdb called the multiplex PCR reads again in MiXCR, with one record for every CDR3 protein. The sample comprises more than 300,000 distinct CDR3 sequences, around 45% of which are singletons, and around 12% rests with the top ten.

This clonotype originated in a human donor with low-grade glioma or glioblastoma, undergoing nonglioma brain surgery, or in good health (not recorded which). J is TRBJ2-1 and V is TRBV6-2 or TRBV6-3; the D is unclear. Sample: glioma tissue, nonneoplastic brain tissue, or PBMCs (not recorded which). The CDR3 coding sequence is TGTGCCAGCAGTTACGGCCGCGAACGGGTTCACAATGAGCAGTTCTTC. This translates into CASSYGRERVHNEQFF.